Listed below are T cell receptor beta chains from one sample, sequenced in a study of blood T cell repertoires in COVID-19. Using immunoSEQ multiplex PCR, the repertoire was profiled, and TCRdb retains in-frame clones only, with some absent. The sample gives a few hundred thousand clones, about nine tenths of which show up once; 8% to 13% is in the top ten. The sequencing input was PBMCs or T cells enriched from blood (not recorded which). These receptors were taken from a young woman who had recovered from COVID-19. CDR3s include the opening cysteine and the closing phenylalanine or tryptophan. The order of the fields is clone size, D gene, V gene, J gene, CDR3 protein, CDR3 DNA. D genes are given only for firm matches. A row's size may be missing; if present it is once, few, many or a size class.

.	TRBD1	TRBV4-1	TRBJ2-7	CASSQGNQGVGDEQYF	TGCGCCAGCAGCCAAGGAAACCAGGGGGTAGGCGACGAGCAGTACTTC
.	.	TRBV2	TRBJ2-7	CASTGDRTTYEQYF	TGTGCCAGCACCGGTGACAGGACGACCTACGAGCAGTACTTC
.	TRBD1	TRBV13	TRBJ1-3	CASSFTGAGNTIYF	TGTGCCAGCAGCTTCACAGGGGCCGGAAACACCATATATTTT
.	TRBD2	TRBV9	TRBJ2-7	CASSVDWGGAVYEQYF	TGTGCCAGCAGCGTAGACTGGGGAGGGGCGGTCTACGAGCAGTACTTC
once	.	TRBV7-2	TRBJ1-5	CASSLTRDQPQHF	TGTGCCAGCAGCTTAACGAGGGATCAGCCCCAGCATTTT
.	.	TRBV5-5	TRBJ1-3	CASSFLLGAGNTIYF	TGTGCCAGCAGCTTCTTATTAGGGGCTGGAAACACCATATATTTT
.	.	TRBV29-1	TRBJ1-1	CSAVTQPNTEAFF	TGCAGCGCTGTGACACAACCGAACACTGAAGCTTTCTTT
.	.	TRBV7-9	TRBJ2-3	CASSLSDRTDTQYF	TGTGCCAGCAGCTTGTCGGACAGAACAGATACGCAGTATTTT
.	TRBD2	TRBV4-2	TRBJ2-3	CASSQDLLAGFGDTQYF	TGTGCCAGCAGCCAAGATCTACTAGCGGGGTTCGGGGATACGCAGTATTTT
.	.	TRBV29-1	TRBJ1-4	CSVLAGTNEKLFF	TGCAGCGTTCTAGCAGGAACCAATGAAAAACTGTTTTTT
few	TRBD1	TRBV4-1	TRBJ2-5	CASSQAPDREYQETQYF	TGCGCCAGCAGCCAAGCTCCGGACAGGGAGTACCAAGAGACCCAGTACTTC
.	TRBD2	TRBV28	TRBJ2-5	CASSPPGQLTSGGLEETQYF	TGTGCCAGCAGTCCGCCGGGACAGCTGACTAGCGGGGGCTTAGAAGAGACCCAGTACTTC
.	.	TRBV19	TRBJ2-3	CASSIRTHTDTQYF	TGTGCCAGTAGTATCCGGACACACACAGATACGCAGTATTTT
.	TRBD1	TRBV2	TRBJ1-1	CASSSQGISTEAFF	TGTGCCAGCAGTTCACAGGGGATCTCCACTGAAGCTTTCTTT
.	TRBD1	TRBV7-2	TRBJ1-2	CASSLETGNYGYTF	TGTGCCAGCAGCTTAGAGACAGGGAACTATGGCTACACCTTC
few	.	TRBV7-3	TRBJ2-6	CASSLDSSGANVLTF	TGTGCCAGCAGCTTGGACAGCTCTGGGGCCAACGTCCTGACTTTC
.	TRBD2	TRBV29-1	TRBJ2-1	CSVEIAPGVAGVNEQFF	TGCAGCGTTGAAATTGCCCCGGGGGTAGCGGGAGTCAATGAGCAGTTCTTC
.	.	TRBV29-1	TRBJ1-2	CSVFTGNYGYTF	TGCAGCGTTTTCACAGGGAACTATGGCTACACCTTC
.	.	TRBV19	TRBJ1-1	CASSIEVGGTEAFF	TGTGCCAGTAGTATAGAGGTAGGGGGCACTGAAGCTTTCTTT
.	TRBD1	TRBV30	TRBJ1-6	CAWSRGLDSPLHF	TGTGCCTGGAGCAGGGGGCTTGATTCACCCCTCCACTTT
.	.	TRBV7-9	TRBJ2-6	CASRVNRDSGANVLTF	TGTGCCAGCAGGGTTAACAGGGACTCTGGGGCCAACGTCCTGACTTTC
.	.	TRBV28	TRBJ1-4	CASSSGQLNEKLFF	TGTGCCAGCAGTTCCGGACAGCTTAATGAAAAACTGTTTTTT
.	TRBD2	TRBV29-1	TRBJ2-5	CSVVGSGTSLWETQYF	TGCAGCGTTGTGGGGAGCGGGACTAGCCTTTGGGAGACCCAGTACTTC
.	.	TRBV12-3/TRBV12-4	TRBJ1-3	CASSLTGGNTIYF	TGTGCCAGCAGTTTAACAGGTGGAAACACCATATATTTT
.	TRBD1	TRBV10-3	TRBJ1-1	CATARDSTNTEAFF	TGTGCCACCGCACGGGACAGTACAAACACTGAAGCTTTCTTT